This T cell receptor beta chain was observed in a study of shared clonotypes between healthy human individuals. Libraries were prepared by immunoSEQ multiplex PCR; TCRdb keeps only in-frame clonotypes and omits some of them. The sample records 2 million to 3 million clones, 80% to 95% being singletons. Sequencing was done on a sample of naive CD4+ T cells from PBMCs. Subset in this sample: CD45RA+ positively selected. The receptor comes from a man between 18 and 35 years old in good health. Some clones in this sample may be carry-over from other donors' samples.

CDR3 region: CASSPLDGETQYF. CDR3 in DNA: TGTGCCAGCAGTCCGCTGGACGGAGAGACCCAGTACTTC. This chain joins TRBV27 and TRBJ2-5; D not resolved. The germline V gene has CDR1 MNHEY and CDR2 SMNVEV (reference sequence). Trimming left V 5 bases short and J 4 bases short, with 11 bases between. The CDR3 is 13 residues long.